The entry below gives a single T cell receptor beta chain sequence along with its context. The antigen is not known. These data are taken from a study of cytomegalovirus exposure and HLA in healthy donors. The V end was cut by 0 bases, the J end by 6 bases, with 9 bases between. This CDR3 is 13 amino acids long. Germline V gene lookup returns CDR1 MNHEY and CDR2 SMNVEV (reference sequence). PCR amplification relied on 60 Vbeta primers (plus 13 Jbeta primers). Original processing methods: Per a later analysis, the number of unique TCR beta chains was around 80 million, of which about 11 million were shared. The table came from immunoSEQ multiplex PCR; TCRdb's copy has only in-frame clones and leaves some out. V, J and clone size were drawn from that table, and D and trimming were deduced from the DNA. The data contain some 170,000 clones, approximately 80% of them singletons. Findings and caveats of the study: In a later analysis, the majority of CMV-associated beta chains seemingly showed HLA restriction.

The origin of this receptor is a woman aged 50 to 60 in good health and CMV-seronegative. Sequences were obtained from PBMCs. The chain couples TRBV27 to TRBJ2-7; D uncertain. The CDR3: CASSLSRSSEQYF. DNA for the CDR3: TGTGCCAGCAGTTTATCTCGTAGCTCCGAGCAGTACTTC.